Listed below are T cell receptor beta chains from one sample, sequenced in a study of blood T cells in healthy people across ages. TCRdb itself ran the 5' RACE reads through MiXCR, one entry per CDR3 protein. The top ten clones hold roughly 22% of a sample with roughly 800,000 distinct CDR3 sequences, more than 45% of them seen once. Sequencing was done on a sample of blood. All receptors come from a man between 25 and 39 years old in good health. The CDR3 runs from the conserved cysteine through the conserved F or W. The order of the fields is J gene, D gene, clone size, V gene, CDR3 protein, CDR3 DNA. D genes are given only for firm matches. Clone sizes are given selectively: once, few, many, or a class where the clone is expanded.

j_call: TRBJ2-7
d_call: -
clone_size: few
v_call: TRBV7-8
cdr3_aa: CASSRSTSSQWYF
cdr3_nt: TGTGCCAGCAGCAGATCAACTAGCAGCCAATGGTACTTC

j_call: TRBJ2-1
d_call: TRBD2
clone_size: -
v_call: TRBV4-1
cdr3_aa: CASSQGKAGAYNEQFF
cdr3_nt: TGCGCCAGCAGCCAAGGAAAAGCGGGGGCCTACAATGAGCAGTTCTTC

j_call: TRBJ1-4
d_call: -
clone_size: -
v_call: TRBV25-1
cdr3_aa: CASSDDRNNEKLFF
cdr3_nt: TGTGCCAGCAGTGACGACCGGAATAATGAAAAACTGTTTTTT

j_call: TRBJ2-3
d_call: TRBD2
clone_size: -
v_call: TRBV12-3/TRBV12-4
cdr3_aa: CASALPAGGSDTQYF
cdr3_nt: TGTGCCAGTGCCCTCCCAGCGGGGGGGTCAGATACGCAGTATTTT

j_call: TRBJ2-1
d_call: -
clone_size: -
v_call: TRBV4-2
cdr3_aa: CASSQDGSPEQFF
cdr3_nt: TGTGCCAGCAGCCAAGACGGTAGTCCTGAGCAGTTCTTC

j_call: TRBJ2-7
d_call: TRBD2
clone_size: once
v_call: TRBV6-5
cdr3_aa: CASSYSTSKAYEQYF
cdr3_nt: TGTGCCAGCAGTTATTCGACTAGCAAAGCCTACGAGCAGTACTTC

j_call: TRBJ2-7
d_call: -
clone_size: -
v_call: TRBV6-2/TRBV6-3
cdr3_aa: CASKSTGPYEQYF
cdr3_nt: TGTGCCAGCAAGTCTACAGGCCCCTACGAGCAGTACTTC

j_call: TRBJ1-2
d_call: -
clone_size: -
v_call: TRBV29-1
cdr3_aa: CSVEESGGLWGNYGYTF
cdr3_nt: TGCAGCGTTGAAGAGTCTGGGGGTTTGTGGGGTAACTATGGCTACACCTTC

j_call: TRBJ1-2
d_call: -
clone_size: -
v_call: TRBV2
cdr3_aa: CASSKLGGYGYTF
cdr3_nt: TGTGCCAGCAGTAAACTCGGGGGATATGGCTACACCTTC

j_call: TRBJ2-5
d_call: TRBD2
clone_size: few
v_call: TRBV29-1
cdr3_aa: CSVDGGGAVETQYF
cdr3_nt: TGCAGCGTTGACGGCGGGGGGGCCGTGGAGACCCAGTACTTC

j_call: TRBJ2-3
d_call: -
clone_size: -
v_call: TRBV18
cdr3_aa: CASSPPTTRVTDTQYF
cdr3_nt: TGTGCCAGCTCACCACCTACGACCAGAGTCACAGATACGCAGTATTTT

j_call: TRBJ2-7
d_call: -
clone_size: -
v_call: TRBV4-3
cdr3_aa: CASSQDVQGRYEQYF
cdr3_nt: TGCGCCAGCAGCCAAGATGTGCAAGGGCGCTACGAGCAGTACTTC

j_call: TRBJ2-7
d_call: -
clone_size: -
v_call: TRBV4-3
cdr3_aa: CASSRLGTALYEQYF
cdr3_nt: TGCGCCAGCAGCCGCCTCGGGACCGCCCTCTACGAGCAGTACTTC

j_call: TRBJ2-3
d_call: TRBD2
clone_size: few
v_call: TRBV10-3
cdr3_aa: CAISSGLAEADTQYF
cdr3_nt: TGTGCCATCAGTTCTGGACTAGCAGAAGCAGATACGCAGTATTTT

j_call: TRBJ2-1
d_call: -
clone_size: -
v_call: TRBV20-1
cdr3_aa: CSATGTRDYNEQFF
cdr3_nt: TGCAGTGCGACCGGGACTCGAGACTACAATGAGCAGTTCTTC

j_call: TRBJ1-2
d_call: TRBD1
clone_size: -
v_call: TRBV10-3
cdr3_aa: CAISESSGTGGSLNYGYTF
cdr3_nt: TGTGCCATCAGTGAGTCCAGTGGGACAGGGGGGTCTCTGAACTATGGCTACACCTTC

j_call: TRBJ2-5
d_call: -
clone_size: -
v_call: TRBV6-1
cdr3_aa: CASSKLSGQGGETQYF
cdr3_nt: TGTGCCAGCAGTAAGCTTAGCGGGCAAGGGGGAGAGACCCAGTACTTC

j_call: TRBJ2-7
d_call: -
clone_size: -
v_call: TRBV29-1
cdr3_aa: CSVGRSDEQYF
cdr3_nt: TGCAGCGTAGGACGATCCGACGAGCAGTACTTC

j_call: TRBJ2-1
d_call: -
clone_size: -
v_call: TRBV6-2/TRBV6-3
cdr3_aa: CASVNGILEFNEQFF
cdr3_nt: TGTGCCAGCGTGAATGGCATTCTGGAGTTTAATGAGCAGTTCTTC

j_call: TRBJ2-7
d_call: -
clone_size: -
v_call: TRBV20-1
cdr3_aa: CSARSSTEQYF
cdr3_nt: TGCAGTGCCAGATCGTCTACCGAGCAGTACTTC

j_call: TRBJ2-5
d_call: -
clone_size: -
v_call: TRBV6-2/TRBV6-3
cdr3_aa: CASMGDAFQETQYF
cdr3_nt: TGTGCCAGCATGGGGGACGCTTTCCAAGAGACCCAGTACTTC

j_call: TRBJ2-7
d_call: TRBD1
clone_size: -
v_call: TRBV7-2
cdr3_aa: CASGRTGQGDYEQYF
cdr3_nt: TGTGCCAGCGGCCGGACAGGACAAGGGGACTACGAGCAGTACTTC

j_call: TRBJ2-5
d_call: -
clone_size: once
v_call: TRBV20-1
cdr3_aa: CSARQVARGVHQETQYF
cdr3_nt: TGCAGTGCAAGACAGGTAGCTAGAGGGGTTCACCAAGAGACCCAGTACTTC

j_call: TRBJ2-7
d_call: TRBD1
clone_size: -
v_call: TRBV12-3/TRBV12-4
cdr3_aa: CASSLRGTADYEQYF
cdr3_nt: TGTGCCAGCAGCCTCAGGGGGACAGCTGACTACGAGCAGTACTTC

j_call: TRBJ2-1
d_call: -
clone_size: -
v_call: TRBV11-3
cdr3_aa: CASSLKRSNEQFF
cdr3_nt: TGTGCCAGCAGCTTAAAGCGCTCCAATGAGCAGTTCTTC

j_call: TRBJ1-1
d_call: -
clone_size: -
v_call: TRBV20-1
cdr3_aa: CSASKLGSSNTEAFF
cdr3_nt: TGCAGTGCTAGTAAGTTAGGATCCTCGAACACTGAAGCTTTCTTT

j_call: TRBJ2-7
d_call: -
clone_size: few
v_call: TRBV6-1
cdr3_aa: CASSDLYEQYF
cdr3_nt: TGTGCCAGCAGTGACCTCTACGAGCAGTACTTC

j_call: TRBJ2-5
d_call: TRBD2
clone_size: few
v_call: TRBV20-1
cdr3_aa: CSAKTGTTLETQYF
cdr3_nt: TGCAGTGCAAAGACCGGGACTACCCTTGAGACCCAGTACTTC

j_call: TRBJ1-4
d_call: -
clone_size: -
v_call: TRBV20-1
cdr3_aa: CGAPAGANEKLFF
cdr3_nt: TGCGGTGCCCCGGCCGGGGCTAATGAAAAACTGTTTTTT

j_call: TRBJ2-1
d_call: TRBD2
clone_size: -
v_call: TRBV15
cdr3_aa: CATSRGAPAGGLYNEQFF
cdr3_nt: TGTGCCACCAGCAGAGGGGCCCCCGCGGGGGGGCTTTACAATGAGCAGTTCTTC

j_call: TRBJ1-5
d_call: -
clone_size: -
v_call: TRBV7-3
cdr3_aa: CASSWGSLLNQPQHF
cdr3_nt: TGTGCCAGCAGCTGGGGCAGCCTCCTCAATCAGCCCCAGCATTTT

j_call: TRBJ2-4
d_call: TRBD2
clone_size: few
v_call: TRBV7-2
cdr3_aa: CASSPRDGTTIREQYF
cdr3_nt: TGTGCCAGCAGCCCCAGGGACGGGACTACTATTCGGGAGCAGTACTTC

j_call: TRBJ1-5
d_call: -
clone_size: once
v_call: TRBV4-2
cdr3_aa: CASSLGEAQPQHF
cdr3_nt: TGTGCCAGCAGCCTCGGTGAGGCTCAGCCCCAGCATTTT

j_call: TRBJ2-7
d_call: -
clone_size: -
v_call: TRBV5-1
cdr3_aa: CASSVSASSYEQYF
cdr3_nt: TGCGCCAGCAGCGTTAGCGCGAGCTCCTACGAGCAGTACTTC

j_call: TRBJ1-2
d_call: -
clone_size: -
v_call: TRBV6-5
cdr3_aa: CASSYSGIYGYTF
cdr3_nt: TGTGCCAGCAGTTACTCGGGGATTTATGGCTACACCTTC

j_call: TRBJ2-5
d_call: -
clone_size: -
v_call: TRBV3-1
cdr3_aa: CASSQEGRARWETQYF
cdr3_nt: TGTGCCAGCAGCCAAGAGGGCAGGGCGCGATGGGAGACCCAGTACTTC

j_call: TRBJ2-7
d_call: -
clone_size: few
v_call: TRBV7-2
cdr3_aa: CASAVGWGAYEQYF
cdr3_nt: TGTGCCAGCGCTGTAGGGTGGGGCGCATACGAGCAGTACTTC

j_call: TRBJ2-1
d_call: TRBD2
clone_size: -
v_call: TRBV20-1
cdr3_aa: CSARDSRTSGTSYNEQFF
cdr3_nt: TGCAGTGCTAGAGATAGTAGGACTAGCGGGACTTCCTACAATGAGCAGTTCTTC

j_call: TRBJ2-1
d_call: -
clone_size: -
v_call: TRBV2
cdr3_aa: CASSEYGGGQYNEQFF
cdr3_nt: TGTGCCAGCAGTGAATATGGGGGAGGTCAGTACAATGAGCAGTTCTTC

j_call: TRBJ2-1
d_call: -
clone_size: few
v_call: TRBV24-1
cdr3_aa: CATSQDSNNEQFF
cdr3_nt: TGTGCCACCAGCCAAGACTCAAACAATGAGCAGTTCTTC

j_call: TRBJ2-7
d_call: -
clone_size: -
v_call: TRBV10-3
cdr3_aa: CAISESWDDLGSLQYF
cdr3_nt: TGTGCCATCAGTGAGTCTTGGGATGATCTAGGTTCGCTTCAGTACTTC

j_call: TRBJ2-7
d_call: -
clone_size: -
v_call: TRBV3-1
cdr3_aa: CASSQLPSQRYEQYF
cdr3_nt: TGTGCCAGCAGCCAATTGCCAAGTCAGCGGTACGAGCAGTACTTC

j_call: TRBJ1-5
d_call: TRBD1
clone_size: few
v_call: TRBV7-2
cdr3_aa: CASTGTGGHQPQHF
cdr3_nt: TGTGCCAGCACCGGGACAGGGGGTCATCAGCCCCAGCATTTT

j_call: TRBJ2-5
d_call: -
clone_size: few
v_call: TRBV12-3/TRBV12-4
cdr3_aa: CASSFRAGEETQYF
cdr3_nt: TGTGCCAGCAGTTTTAGAGCGGGTGAAGAGACCCAGTACTTC

j_call: TRBJ1-1
d_call: -
clone_size: -
v_call: TRBV10-3
cdr3_aa: CAMGGAGTEAFF
cdr3_nt: TGTGCCATGGGTGGCGCGGGAACTGAAGCTTTCTTT

j_call: TRBJ2-5
d_call: TRBD2
clone_size: few
v_call: TRBV30
cdr3_aa: CARLAEETQYF
cdr3_nt: TGTGCCCGCCTAGCGGAGGAGACCCAGTACTTC

j_call: TRBJ2-5
d_call: TRBD2
clone_size: few
v_call: TRBV7-2
cdr3_aa: CASSLELAGGTQYF
cdr3_nt: TGTGCCAGCAGCTTAGAACTAGCGGGAGGAACCCAGTACTTC

j_call: TRBJ2-5
d_call: -
clone_size: few
v_call: TRBV21-1
cdr3_aa: CASSKWDSQETQYF
cdr3_nt: TGTGCCAGCAGCAAGTGGGACAGCCAAGAGACCCAGTACTTC

j_call: TRBJ2-5
d_call: -
clone_size: -
v_call: TRBV4-2
cdr3_aa: CASSQVSWETQYF
cdr3_nt: TGTGCCAGCAGCCAAGTTTCGTGGGAGACCCAGTACTTC

j_call: TRBJ2-5
d_call: -
clone_size: -
v_call: TRBV7-9
cdr3_aa: CASSYADREGQYF
cdr3_nt: TGTGCCAGCAGCTACGCCGACAGGGAGGGGCAGTACTTC